A single sample gave rise to the 28 T cell receptor beta chains below, sequenced in a study of shared clonotypes between healthy human individuals. The data were produced by immunoSEQ multiplex PCR, yet TCRdb's version contains in-frame clones alone and is incomplete. The repertoire holds about 2 million clones, 85% to 95% seen once, with 0.1% to 0.15% in the top ten. Sequencing used naive CD4+ T cells sorted from blood. Subset specified: CD45RA+ positively selected. The source is a man younger than 30 in good health.

Worth noting for this clone: This specimen includes other DNA sequences encoding the same CDR3. The rearrangement uses TRBV5-6 and TRBJ2-5; TRBD2 agrees at 7 bases. The CDR3 is 13 residues long. With 4 bases clipped from V and 5 bases from J, the junction kept 5 bases outside the gene matches. The germline gives CDR1 SGHDT, CDR2 YYEEEE. CDR3 loop: CASSLQGGETQYF. The DNA of the CDR3 is TGTGCCAGCAGCCTCCAGGGAGGGGAGACCCAGTACTTC.

The rearrangement links TRBV28 to TRBJ1-2; D unclear. The CDR3 is made up of 14 amino acids. Germline V gene lookup returns CDR1 MDHEN and CDR2 SYDVKM. Trimming took 3 bases from V and 4 from J, leaving 12 bases between them. The CDR3 DNA follows: TGTGCCAGCAGTTTTGACGGGGATTCCTATGGCTACACCTTC. Protein sequence: CASSFDGDSYGYTF.

The chain is built from TRBV28 and TRBJ2-7; weak D call: TRBD1 (6 bases). Trimming stripped 0 bases from V and 6 bases from J, with 9 bases between. In germline, CDR1 is MDHEN, CDR2 SYDVKM. The CDR3 consists of 13 residues. CDR3 sequence: CASSLWGASEQYF. CDR3 coding DNA: TGTGCCAGCAGTTTATGGGGGGCGAGCGAGCAGTACTTC.

The chain has TRBV7-2 and TRBJ2-5; D perhaps matches TRBD2 (7 bases). The V gene lost 5 bases and the J gene lost 5 bases, with 15 bases spanning the gap. The CDR3 is 14 amino acids. Germline assignment: CDR1 SGHTA and CDR2 FQGNSA. The CDR3 reads CASSVMRGRETQYF. The CDR3 bases are TGTGCCAGCAGCGTTATGCGGGGGCGGGAGACCCAGTACTTC.

The chain recombines TRBV6-1 with TRBJ2-2; TRBD1 matches 8 bases. The CDR3 extends over 15 amino acids. J lost 6 bases, V lost 4 bases, and 7 bases had no gene match. Germline CDR1 is MNHNS and CDR2 is SASEGT. The CDR3 bases are TGTGCCAGCAGTGGAGGACAGGGTTGGGCCGGGGAGCTGTTTTTT. Protein sequence: CASSGGQGWAGELFF.

The genes are TRBV25-1 and TRBJ2-5, with 9 nucleotides matching TRBD2. The germline V gene has CDR1 MGHDK and CDR2 SYGVNS. The CDR3 sequence is 18 residues long. Trimming took 2 bases from V and 5 from J; bases not matched to a gene: 15. The CDR3 DNA follows: TGTGCCAGCAGTGAAAGTTTTAGCGGGAGTCAGCATGGGGAGACCCAGTACTTC. Amino acids: CASSESFSGSQHGETQYF.

The V call is TRBV6-6, the J call TRBJ2-7, with D possibly matching TRBD2 (6 bases). CDR3 length equals 11 residues. The germline V and J ends were trimmed by 6 bases and 6 bases, with 9 bases remaining between them. From germline, CDR1 is MNHNY and CDR2 SVGAGI (reference sequence). The CDR3 sequence: CASSRAGEQYF. The CDR3, as DNA: TGTGCCAGCAGCCGAGCGGGCGAGCAGTACTTC.

J is TRBJ1-1 and V is TRBV7-9; D unclear. V dropped 5 bases and J dropped 5 bases, with 15 bases sitting between them. The germline gives CDR1 SEHNR, CDR2 FQNEAQ (reference sequence). There are 14 residues in the CDR3. CDR3 protein: CASSGTDDGTEAFF. In nucleotides, the CDR3 is TGTGCCAGCAGCGGTACGGACGATGGGACTGAAGCTTTCTTT.

The chain joins TRBV6-1 to TRBJ2-7; D possibly matches TRBD1 or TRBD2 (6 bases each). V lost 6 bases and J 3 bases, leaving 18 bases between the germline ends. Germline CDR1 is MNHNS and CDR2 is SASEGT. This CDR3 has 15 amino acids. The chain's CDR3 is CASSYTSGANYEQYF. The CDR3 nucleotides read TGTGCCAGCAGCTACACCTCGGGGGCGAACTACGAGCAGTACTTC.

V gene TRBV10-1 combines with J gene TRBJ2-1; perhaps D is TRBD1 or TRBD2 (5 bases each). In germline, CDR1 is WNHNN, CDR2 SYGVQD (reference sequence). The ends were cut back, 8 bases at V and 1 base at J, with 15 bases in the middle. CDR3 size: 15 residues. In nucleotides, the CDR3 is TGCGCCAGCTTTGGGCCCGAGGGGTCCTACAATGAGCAGTTCTTC. Amino acid sequence: CASFGPEGSYNEQFF.

The V and J genes are TRBV4-1 and TRBJ2-4; a possible D gene is TRBD2 (5 bases). V lost 1 base and J 1 base, leaving 17 bases between the germline ends. The length of the CDR3 is 18 residues. CDR1 and CDR2 (germline): MGHRA, YSYEKL. The CDR3 spells CASSQGLVRGQAKNIQYF. As DNA, the CDR3 is TGCGCCAGCAGCCAAGGGCTGGTTCGGGGTCAGGCCAAAAACATTCAGTACTTC.

The chain has TRBV5-4 and TRBJ1-2; 9 nucleotides agree with TRBD1. The germline CDR1 and CDR2 sequences are SGHNT and YYREEE (reference sequence). The CDR3 spans 14 residues. Trimming removed 5 bases from V and 3 bases from J; junction bases left unmatched: 5. The CDR3 reads CASSQDRGDYGYTF. The DNA of the CDR3 is TGTGCCAGCAGTCAGGACAGGGGTGACTATGGCTACACCTTC.

The chain carries TRBV10-1 and TRBJ1-1; the D gene is possibly TRBD1 (6 bases). This CDR3 spans 14 amino acids. V was clipped by 0 bases and J by 6 bases, with 11 bases between them. Germline CDR1 WNHNN, CDR2 SYGVQD (reference sequence). The CDR3 DNA is TGCGCCAGCAGTGAGTCCGGGGGGCTCGCTGAAGCTTTCTTT. Translating gives CASSESGGLAEAFF.

This clone was seen a single time. The chain combines TRBV6-5 with TRBJ1-2; 8 bases agree with TRBD1. J was trimmed by 5 bases and V by 6 bases; bases with no gene match: 8. CDR1 is MNHEY and CDR2 is SVGAGI in the germline V gene. The CDR3 runs to 14 residues. The CDR3 nucleotides read TGTGCCAGCAGGGACGACAGGGGACAATATGGCTACACCTTC. Its protein is CASRDDRGQYGYTF.

This sequence joins TRBV5-6 and TRBJ2-1, with 12 bases that match TRBD2. Germline V gives CDR1 SGHDT, CDR2 YYEEEE. V dropped 3 bases and J dropped 4; count of bases not matched to a gene: 5. The CDR3 covers 16 residues. The CDR3 here is CASSSSSGGAYNEQFF. For the CDR3, the DNA is TGTGCCAGCAGCTCCTCTAGCGGGGGGGCTTACAATGAGCAGTTCTTC.

V usage is TRBV6-5 and J usage is TRBJ2-6, with TRBD1 as a possible D gene (6 bases). The CDR3 covers 15 residues. Germline V lookup: CDR1 MNHEY, CDR2 SVGAGI. V dropped 6 bases and J dropped 4 bases, with 13 bases sitting between them. CDR3 in amino acids: CASSSHRAGANVLTF. As DNA, the CDR3 is TGTGCCAGCAGCTCCCACAGGGCCGGGGCCAACGTCCTGACTTTC.

In this sample, this clone turned up once. The gene calls are TRBV9 and TRBJ2-2, with 11 bases identical to TRBD1. The CDR3 is 16 residues long. The junction had 7 bases not matched to a gene; V was cut back by 3 bases and J by 6 bases. Looked up from germline, CDR1 is SGDLS and CDR2 is YYNGEE. The CDR3 reads CASSAKGQGAPGELFF. In DNA form, the CDR3 reads TGTGCCAGCAGCGCAAAAGGACAGGGGGCTCCCGGGGAGCTGTTTTTT.

This rearrangement joins TRBV21-1 to TRBJ1-4; the table names TRBD1, a call not compared with the DNA. TRBV21-1 is noted as a pseudogene. The CDR3 extends over 15 amino acids. The CDR3 loop reads CASSRPGTGNEKLFF. DNA for the CDR3: TGTGCCAGCAGCAGACCCGGGACAGGGAATGAAAAACTGTTTTTT.

The rearrangement uses TRBV28 and TRBJ1-2; D is possibly TRBD1 (6 bases). The CDR3 has 16 residues. V was trimmed by 2 bases and J by 3 bases, leaving 16 bases between them. CDR1 is MDHEN, CDR2 SYDVKM, per germline. The CDR3 sequence: CASSLPPQGRHYGYTF. In DNA form, the CDR3 reads TGTGCCAGCAGTTTACCCCCCCAGGGGAGGCACTATGGCTACACCTTC.

J is TRBJ1-2 and V is TRBV7-8, with 7 nucleotides matching TRBD1. Germline V gene sequence: CDR1 SGHVS, CDR2 FQNEAQ. There are 14 residues in the CDR3. With 2 bases clipped from V and 2 bases from J, the junction kept 2 bases outside the gene matches. CDR3 sequence: CASSLKDRNYGYTF. The DNA of the CDR3 is TGTGCCAGCAGCTTAAAGGACAGGAACTATGGCTACACCTTC.

The chain links TRBV5-1 to TRBJ2-5; TRBD2 aligns across 10 bases. Germline V gene sequence: CDR1 SGHRS, CDR2 YFSETQ. CDR3 length: 17 amino acids. V lost 6 bases and J lost 2; bases outside the gene matches: 13. CDR3: CASKVDLSGGSQETQYF. Written as DNA, the CDR3 is TGCGCCAGCAAGGTCGATCTTAGCGGGGGGTCACAAGAGACCCAGTACTTC. Looking up the rest from reference TRBV5-1 and TRBJ2-5 gives the full variable domain: KAGVTQTPRYLIKTRGQQVTLSCSPISGHRSVSWYQQTPGQGLQFLFEYFSETQRNKGNFPGRFSGRQFSNSRSEMNVSTLELGDSALYLCASKVDLSGGSQETQYFGPGTRLLVL.

The chain is built from TRBV6-5 and TRBJ2-5, with D unclear. CDR3 length equals 11 residues. With 10 bases removed from V and 4 bases from J, the gap between germline ends came to 10 bases. The germline gives CDR1 MNHEY, CDR2 SVGAGI. The CDR3 coding sequence is TGTGCCACCCAGAATGGAGAGACCCAGTACTTC. Translation gives CATQNGETQYF.

V is TRBV19 and J is TRBJ1-5, with TRBD1 matching over 7 bases. The length of the CDR3 is 18 residues. Germline CDR1 LNHDA, CDR2 SQIVND (reference sequence). Trimming removed 6 bases from V and 1 base from J; junction bases left unmatched: 15. CDR3 amino acids: CASRSPPGTAPSNQPQHF. CDR3 nucleotides: TGTGCCAGTAGGTCACCTCCCGGGACAGCGCCCAGCAATCAGCCCCAGCATTTT.

The chain uses TRBV5-4 and TRBJ1-4, with a tentative D call TRBD1 (5 bases). The CDR3 is 16 residues long. With 4 bases removed from V and 7 bases from J, the gap between germline ends came to 20 bases. Per germline, CDR1 SGHNT and CDR2 YYREEE (reference sequence). This CDR3 is CASSLTGAGLGEKLFF. The DNA for the CDR3 is TGTGCCAGCAGCCTAACTGGAGCAGGGCTCGGTGAAAAACTGTTTTTT.

With regard to this clone: Other nucleotide sequences in the sample specify the same CDR3. The chain carries TRBV10-3 and TRBJ1-2, with D maybe TRBD1 (5 bases). CDR1 and CDR2 from the germline V gene are ENHRY and SYGVKD. Trimming took 3 bases from V and 1 from J, leaving 6 bases between them. CDR3 length: 13 amino acids. The CDR3 loop is CAISEDSNYGYTF. The CDR3 DNA follows: TGTGCCATCAGTGAAGACAGTAACTATGGCTACACCTTC.

The chain employs TRBV7-2 and TRBJ2-7; 8 positions match TRBD2. The CDR3 contains 16 residues. With V trimmed by 6 bases and J by 0 bases, 10 bases remained unmatched. The germline CDR1 and CDR2 sequences are SGHTA and FQGNSA. CDR3 DNA: TGTGCCAGCAGGCGGGGGGAGCGGACTAGCTCCTACGAGCAGTACTTC. Amino acids: CASRRGERTSSYEQYF. The full variable domain, in which reference TRBV7-2 and TRBJ2-7 provide the parts outside the CDR3, is GAGVSQSPSNKVTEKGKDVELRCDPISGHTALYWYRQSLGQGLEFLIYFQGNSAPDKSGLPSDRFSAERTGGSVSTLTIQRTQQEDSAVYLCASRRGERTSSYEQYFGPGTRLTVT.

The chain combines TRBV12-2 with TRBJ2-7; TRBD2, the table's D call, lacks a check against the DNA. TRBV12-2 is a listed pseudogene. This CDR3 region has 15 residues. This CDR3 is CASRPPRGGPFEQYF. The DNA of the CDR3 is TGTGCAAGTCGCCCCCCGCGGGGGGGCCCTTTCGAGCAGTACTTC.

The genes are TRBV2 and TRBJ2-2; D is possibly TRBD1 (6 bases). Trimming left V 4 bases short and J 0 bases short, with 9 bases between. The CDR3 consists of 15 residues. Germline V gene sequence: CDR1 SNHLY, CDR2 FYNNEI. The CDR3 region is CASSVGTSNTGELFF. The CDR3 region has the DNA TGTGCCAGCAGTGTGGGGACATCGAACACCGGGGAGCTGTTTTTT.